The entry that follows covers one TCR beta chain sequence. The antigen remains undetermined. These data are taken from a study of shared clonotypes between healthy human individuals. About the research overall: Samples came from a couple of female and a few male donors aged 18 to 49.

Naive CD8 populations comprised CD45RO-negative cells positively selected for CCR7, excluding terminally differentiated effector memory CD45RA+ cells. Overall study results and limits: Some naive CD4 clonotypes, 5% to 5.5%, turned up in common across a few donors. Among non-shared clonotypes, generation probabilities were lower than among those shared by all four donors.

The assay was immunoSEQ multiplex PCR, and TCRdb's table has in-frame clones only and misses some. The table includes about 2,100,000 clones, about 92% detected once. The TCR comes from a man aged 18-30 years in good health. Some clones in this sample may be carry-over from other donors' samples. The material sequenced was naive CD8+ T cells from PBMCs.

The CDR3 DNA reads TGTGCCAGCAGCCCAAACCGCTCGGGTGGCAACGAACTATACGAGCAGTACTTC. Protein product: CASSPNRSGGNELYEQYF. This sequence joins TRBV7-3 and TRBJ2-7; no firm D call. This CDR3 has 18 residues. Per the germline V gene, CDR1 is SGHTA and CDR2 is FQGTGA. Trimming removed 5 bases at V and 4 bases at J, with 27 bases between.